One sample yielded the 20 T cell receptor beta chains listed below, sequenced in a study of cytomegalovirus exposure and HLA in healthy donors. In the PCR, 60 Vbeta and 13 Jbeta primers were used. Assay used: immunoSEQ multiplex PCR; TCRdb lists only in-frame clones, some missing. This table has some 150,000 clones, about four fifths appearing once. Material: PBMCs. Receptor source: a man aged 25 to 45 in good health and CMV-seronegative.

This sequence joins TRBV4-1 and TRBJ2-5, with TRBD2 matching 13 bases. Trimming removed 1 base from V and 7 bases from J; junction bases left unmatched: 15. Germline V gene lookup returns CDR1 MGHRA and CDR2 YSYEKL. This CDR3 has 19 residues. CDR3 in amino acids: CASSQAGLAGWRVDATQYF. Written as DNA, the CDR3 is TGCGCCAGCAGCCAAGCGGGACTAGCGGGATGGAGGGTAGACGCGACCCAGTACTTC.

The chain employs TRBV19 and TRBJ2-3; TRBD2 agrees at 11 bases. CDR1 is LNHDA, CDR2 SQIVND, per germline (reference sequence). There are 16 residues in the CDR3. The trim removed 0 bases at V and 5 bases at J, leaving 4 bases unmatched. DNA of the CDR3: TGTGCCAGTAGTATAGATAGCGGGGGGGCGGGAGATACGCAGTATTTT. Translation gives CASSIDSGGAGDTQYF.

This clone appeared once. V is TRBV5-1 and J is TRBJ2-1, with TRBD2 matching over 9 bases. The CDR3 is made up of 15 amino acids. Germline V gene sequence: CDR1 SGHRS, CDR2 YFSETQ. With 2 bases clipped from V and 9 bases from J, the junction kept 9 bases outside the gene matches. The CDR3 bases are TGCGCCAGCAGCTTCGCGCGGGAGGGCCCTTTTGAGCAGTTCTTC. As protein: CASSFAREGPFEQFF.

V usage is TRBV5-4 and J usage is TRBJ2-2, with D maybe TRBD2 (6 bases). Looked up from germline, CDR1 is SGHNT and CDR2 is YYREEE (reference sequence). The CDR3 sequence is 14 residues long. Trimming removed 4 bases at V and 4 bases at J, with 11 bases between. CDR3 amino acids: CASSQEAGTGELFF. CDR3 bases: TGTGCCAGCAGCCAGGAAGCGGGCACCGGGGAGCTGTTTTTT.

This clone was observed a single time. V gene TRBV4-1 combines with J gene TRBJ2-1, with a weak D call TRBD2 (5 bases). The germline V gene encodes CDR1 MGHRA and CDR2 YSYEKL. Trimming removed 0 bases at V and 10 bases at J, with 16 bases between. The CDR3 contains 15 residues. This CDR3 reads CASSQDQAVRREQFF. CDR3 in DNA: TGCGCCAGCAGCCAAGATCAAGCTGTAAGGAGGGAGCAGTTCTTC.

The V gene is TRBV13, the J gene TRBJ1-5, with D possibly being TRBD1 (6 bases). The V gene lost 5 bases and the J gene lost 0 bases, with 14 bases spanning the gap. This CDR3 region has 16 residues. Germline V lookup: CDR1 PRHDT, CDR2 FYEKMQ (reference sequence). The CDR3 bases are TGTGCCAGCAGCCCTGAATACAGGGTTAGCAATCAGCCCCAGCATTTT. Translating gives CASSPEYRVSNQPQHF.

The chain has TRBV21-1 and TRBJ2-3; the table's D call TRBD2 went unverified against the DNA. TRBV21-1 is deemed a pseudogene. The CDR3 contains 15 residues. Here the CDR3 DNA reads TGTGCCAGCAGCAAAGAGGCGGGAAGGGTAGATACGCAGTATTTT. It encodes CASSKEAGRVDTQYF.

This clone was recorded a few times. The rearrangement uses TRBV6-5 and TRBJ1-2; 10 bases are shared with TRBD1. The CDR3 is 14 amino acids. V dropped 2 bases and J dropped 8; count of bases not matched to a gene: 5. Germline V gene data show CDR1 as MNHEY and CDR2 as SVGAGI. The DNA for the CDR3 is TGTGCCAGCAGTTACGGACAGGGACAGGGGGGCTACACCTTC. Translation: CASSYGQGQGGYTF.

The V gene is TRBV4-3, the J gene TRBJ2-1; 10 nucleotides line up with TRBD1. This CDR3 is 15 amino acids long. The junction had 2 bases not matched to a gene; V was cut back by 0 bases and J by 6 bases. Germline-derived CDR1 and CDR2 are LGHNA and YSLEER. The CDR3: CASSQEDRGVNEQFF. The CDR3 DNA follows: TGCGCCAGCAGCCAAGAGGACAGGGGGGTCAATGAGCAGTTCTTC.

This chain uses TRBV7-9 with TRBJ1-6, with D uncertain. Germline lookup yields CDR1 SEHNR and CDR2 FQNEAQ (reference sequence). The CDR3 extends over 15 amino acids. V lost 7 bases, J lost 3 bases, and 13 bases lay in between. DNA of the CDR3: TGTGCCAGCACCCCGGAGGTGGACTATAATTCACCCCTCCACTTT. It is translated as CASTPEVDYNSPLHF.

The gene calls are TRBV29-1 and TRBJ2-7, with TRBD1 as a possible D gene (6 bases). V was trimmed by 2 bases and J by 2 bases, leaving 10 bases between them. In germline, CDR1 is SQVTM, CDR2 ANQGSEA. This CDR3 is built from 13 residues. CDR3: CSVESDSTYEQYF. As DNA, the CDR3 is TGCAGCGTTGAATCGGACAGCACCTACGAGCAGTACTTC.

J is TRBJ1-2 and V is TRBV18; no clear D. V lost 3 bases to trimming and J lost 6 bases, with 11 bases between them. Germline CDR1 reads KGHSH; CDR2 reads LQKENI. The CDR3 consists of 13 residues. The CDR3 here is CASSPRPTDGYTF. CDR3 sequence (DNA): TGTGCCAGCTCACCGAGGCCGACTGATGGCTACACCTTC.

V is TRBV7-9 and J is TRBJ1-2; D is ambiguous. Trimming took off 1 base at V and 4 bases at J, with 7 bases between the two ends. The CDR3 is made up of 13 amino acids. From germline, CDR1 is SEHNR and CDR2 FQNEAQ (reference sequence). CDR3 sequence (DNA): TGTGCCAGCAGCTTAGGACGGAGCTATGGCTACACCTTC. This sequence encodes CASSLGRSYGYTF.

V gene TRBV10-3 combines with J gene TRBJ2-5; 8 nucleotides agree with TRBD2. The CDR3 contains 21 residues. CDR1 is ENHRY, CDR2 SYGVKD, per germline. Losses at the gene ends were 4 bases for V and 0 bases for J; bases not matched to a gene: 22. CDR3 amino acids: CAISVSDSVMGGGGHQETQYF. The DNA for the CDR3 is TGTGCCATCAGTGTTTCCGATTCGGTCATGGGTGGCGGGGGGCACCAAGAGACCCAGTACTTC.

V and J are TRBV21-1 and TRBJ2-7; the table's TRBD2 call for D was not verified on the DNA. TRBV21-1 is a documented pseudogene. The CDR3 consists of 18 residues. CDR3 in DNA: TGTGCCAGCAGCCCTCGAACTTCTCTCGGGACTAGTAACTACGAGCAGTACTTC. This encodes CASSPRTSLGTSNYEQYF.

This chain links TRBV19 with TRBJ1-1; the match to TRBD1 covers 7 bases. The CDR3 has 17 residues. Germline V gives CDR1 LNHDA, CDR2 SQIVND (reference sequence). With V trimmed by 0 bases and J by 0 bases, 7 bases remained unmatched. In DNA form, the CDR3 reads TGTGCCAGTAGTATAGATACGTCCGGGACAGTGAACACTGAAGCTTTCTTT. Encoded protein: CASSIDTSGTVNTEAFF.

V and J are TRBV29-1 and TRBJ2-3, with D possibly TRBD1 on 6 matching bases. The CDR3 totals 14 residues. The V gene lost 6 bases and the J gene lost 1 base, with 14 bases spanning the gap. Per germline, CDR1 SQVTM and CDR2 ANQGSEA. This chain's CDR3 is CSVRRDTRTDTQYF. DNA for the CDR3: TGCAGCGTCCGCCGGGACACCCGCACAGATACGCAGTATTTT.

The rearrangement uses TRBV19 and TRBJ2-1; 11 bases map to TRBD2. The CDR3 covers 16 residues. Germline CDR1 LNHDA, CDR2 SQIVND (reference sequence). The V gene end was trimmed by 7 bases and the J gene end by 2 bases; junction bases not matched to a gene: 7. The DNA for the CDR3 is TGTGCCAGTAACTCAAGACTAGCGGGAACCTACAATGAGCAGTTCTTC. It specifies CASNSRLAGTYNEQFF.

The chain couples TRBV7-2 to TRBJ2-3; 9 bases map to TRBD2. V lost 7 bases, J lost 1 base, and 9 bases stayed unmatched. There are 16 residues in the CDR3. Germline CDR1 is SGHTA and CDR2 is FQGNSA. The CDR3 here is CASTLYGGGGTDTQYF. CDR3 coding DNA: TGTGCCAGCACCCTCTACGGCGGGGGGGGCACAGATACGCAGTATTTT.

This sequence joins TRBV2 and TRBJ1-2, with no clear D. Trimming pared 0 bases from V and 0 bases from J, leaving 23 bases between. The CDR3 covers 20 residues. In germline, CDR1 is SNHLY, CDR2 FYNNEI. This CDR3 reads CASSEAVDEGGFNPNYGYTF. In DNA, the CDR3 is TGTGCCAGCAGTGAAGCGGTTGACGAGGGAGGCTTCAATCCTAACTATGGCTACACCTTC.